A selection of T cell receptor beta chains follows, all from one sample in a study of blood T cell repertoires in COVID-19. Some clones are missing from TCRdb's copy, which holds only in-frame ones; the method was immunoSEQ multiplex PCR. The sample contains approximately 330,000 clones, about 91% of which appear only once. The specimen was peripheral blood. The origin of the receptors is a man younger than 45 with COVID-19, enrolled during active disease. The CDR3 runs from the conserved cysteine through the conserved F or W. The order of the fields is D gene, V gene, CDR3 length, J gene, clone size, CDR3 DNA, CDR3 protein. A D gene is named only where the DNA matches it firmly. The listing skips clone size in some rows; elsewhere it reads once, few, many or a size class.

.	TRBV6-5	15	TRBJ2-1	.	TGTGCCAGCACCTCGCCCAGGGCAGGATACAATGAGCAGTTCTTC	CASTSPRAGYNEQFF
.	TRBV5-1	16	TRBJ2-1	.	TGCGCCAGCAGCTTGGGTAGGAGACCTCCTACGAATGAGCAGTTCTTC	CASSLGRRPPTNEQFF
.	TRBV28	15	TRBJ2-6	.	TGTGCCAGCAGTCCTCCACGGGCTGGGGCCAACGTCCTGACTTTC	CASSPPRAGANVLTF
TRBD1	TRBV12-3/TRBV12-4	13	TRBJ1-1	.	TGTGCCAGCAGTTGGCTACGGGACAGGGAGGCTTTCTTT	CASSWLRDREAFF
.	TRBV28	15	TRBJ2-1	.	TGTGCCAGCAGTCGGCTAGCTGACTCCTACAATGAGCAGTTCTTC	CASSRLADSYNEQFF
.	TRBV19	18	TRBJ1-1	.	TGTGCCAGTAGTAACACCAGGGGTATCTCTCCGACGAACACTGAAGCTTTCTTT	CASSNTRGISPTNTEAFF
.	TRBV21-1	14	TRBJ2-1	.	TGTGCCAGCAGCAGGGGACACTCCTACAATGAGCAGTTCTTC	CASSRGHSYNEQFF
.	TRBV10-3	12	TRBJ2-5	.	TGTGCCATCAGTGAGACTGATGAGACCCAGTACTTC	CAISETDETQYF
TRBD1	TRBV4-1	16	TRBJ2-7	.	TGCGCCAGCAGCCAAGGGTGGGACAGGGTCTCCTACGAGCAGTACTTC	CASSQGWDRVSYEQYF
TRBD1	TRBV7-2	14	TRBJ1-1	.	TGTGCCAGCAGCTCTCGGGGACAGGCCACTGAAGCTTTCTTT	CASSSRGQATEAFF
.	TRBV7-8	12	TRBJ1-1	.	TGTGCCAGCAGCCGCCGCGACACTGAAGCTTTCTTT	CASSRRDTEAFF
.	TRBV7-9	16	TRBJ2-1	.	TGTGCCAGCACAGACCCAGGGGCGGGAGACTACAATGAGCAGTTCTTC	CASTDPGAGDYNEQFF
.	TRBV4-1	18	TRBJ1-2	.	TGCGCCAGCAGCCAAGTGGGGCAGCCTCCACGAGCTAACTATGGCTACACCTTC	CASSQVGQPPRANYGYTF
.	TRBV5-1	14	TRBJ2-7	.	TGCGCCAGCAGCTTGGAGATTACCGGCGGCGAGCAGTACTTC	CASSLEITGGEQYF
.	TRBV24-1	15	TRBJ2-2	.	TGTGCCACCAGTGATTCGGAGGGAGCAAACGGGGAGCTGTTTTTT	CATSDSEGANGELFF
.	TRBV6-5	13	TRBJ1-2	.	TGTGCCAGCAGTTACCGTTACAGGGATGGCTACACCTTC	CASSYRYRDGYTF
.	TRBV18	12	TRBJ1-2	.	TGTGCCGGCTCACCGGGGGGGTATGGCTACACCTTC	CAGSPGGYGYTF
TRBD1	TRBV6-6	16	TRBJ1-5	.	TGTGCCAGCAGTCCCGGACAGGGTGTGGGCAATCAGCCCCAGCATTTT	CASSPGQGVGNQPQHF
TRBD2	TRBV28	16	TRBJ2-2	.	TGTGCCAGCAGCCCCTTGGGGAGGGAGAACACCGGGGAGCTGTTTTTT	CASSPLGRENTGELFF
TRBD1	TRBV18	14	TRBJ1-2	.	TGTGCCAGCTCATCGGACAGGACCTACTATGGCTACACCTTC	CASSSDRTYYGYTF
.	TRBV21-1	13	TRBJ2-7	.	TGTGCCAGCAGTACCCAGGATCTCGCCGAGCAGTACTTC	CASSTQDLAEQYF
TRBD2	TRBV7-9	15	TRBJ2-1	.	TGTGCCAGCAGCTTAGCGGCGGGAGGTCTTCATGAGCAGTTCTTC	CASSLAAGGLHEQFF
.	TRBV7-2	13	TRBJ1-2	.	TGTGCCAGCAGCTTAGAGGGGGGGCAAGGCTACACCTTC	CASSLEGGQGYTF
TRBD1	TRBV7-9	14	TRBJ2-7	.	TGTGCCAGCAGCCCCCGGGACAGACCCGGCGAGCAGTACTTC	CASSPRDRPGEQYF
TRBD2	TRBV5-1	13	TRBJ2-1	.	TGCGCCAGCATGGACGGTGCGGGGGATGAGCAGTTCTTC	CASMDGAGDEQFF
TRBD1	TRBV5-1	15	TRBJ2-2	.	TGCGCCAGCAGCCTAACAGGGGTAGGGACCGGGGAGCTGTTTTTT	CASSLTGVGTGELFF
.	TRBV20-1	11	TRBJ2-4	.	TGCAGTGCCAATACAGGTTACATTCAGTACTTC	CSANTGYIQYF
TRBD1	TRBV19	15	TRBJ1-6	.	TGTGCCAGTAGTGCTGGGGACAGATCCCTTTCACCCCTCCACTTT	CASSAGDRSLSPLHF
.	TRBV19	14	TRBJ1-3	.	TGTGCCAGTAGTATTTCCGGGTCTGGAAACACCATATATTTT	CASSISGSGNTIYF
.	TRBV25-1	11	TRBJ2-7	few	TGTGCCAGCAGTACTCGGTGGGAGCAGTACTTC	CASSTRWEQYF
.	TRBV6-2/TRBV6-3	14	TRBJ2-1	.	TGTGCCAGCAGCGCCCACGGAGGGTTTGGTGAGCAGTTCTTC	CASSAHGGFGEQFF
.	TRBV30	12	TRBJ2-5	.	TGTGCCTGGAGGAGTCAGGGGGAGACCCAGTACTTC	CAWRSQGETQYF